The present T cell receptor (beta chain) was sequenced within a study of blood T cell repertoires in COVID-19. On the study more broadly: Whether acute or convalescent, the COVID-19 samples came from the United States, Italy and Spain. T cells, B-cell-depleted T cells, or PBMCs provided the cDNA or gDNA that served as material.

Using immunoSEQ multiplex PCR, the repertoire was profiled, and TCRdb retains in-frame clones only, with some absent. The sample includes some 200,000 clones, 89% seen only once; the top ten take 4% to 6%. Trimming removed 5 bases at V and 1 base at J, with 6 bases between. The CDR3 totals 12 residues. Germline V lookup: CDR1 SGDLS, CDR2 YYNGEE. The origin of this receptor is a woman aged 35 to 49 with acute or convalescent COVID-19. The gene calls are TRBV9 and TRBJ1-1; D may be TRBD1 (5 bases). The sequencing sample was made of peripheral blood. The CDR3 here is CASRDRNTEAFF. DNA of the CDR3: TGTGCCAGCAGAGACAGGAACACTGAAGCTTTCTTT.